This TCR beta chain was retrieved from a study of blood T cells in healthy people across ages. Together with a sample-barcoded 5' primer, a J-beta primer mix was included in a second PCR lasting about 6 to 11 cycles. MiXCR, applied by TCRdb to the 5' RACE reads, yields one record per CDR3 protein. The sample lists roughly 730,000 distinct CDR3 sequences, 56% seen once, with under 30% in the top ten. V shed 10 bases and J shed 6 bases, with 22 bases lying between them. This CDR3 has 14 amino acids. The chain couples TRBV12-3 or TRBV12-4 to TRBJ2-7; either TRBD1 or TRBD2 may fit D (6 bases each). What was sequenced was blood. This clonotype was obtained from a middle-aged man in good health. The CDR3 region has the DNA TGTGCCACCGCAAAGGGGGGTTCGGACTGCGAGCAGTACTTC. Encoded protein: CATAKGGSDCEQYF.